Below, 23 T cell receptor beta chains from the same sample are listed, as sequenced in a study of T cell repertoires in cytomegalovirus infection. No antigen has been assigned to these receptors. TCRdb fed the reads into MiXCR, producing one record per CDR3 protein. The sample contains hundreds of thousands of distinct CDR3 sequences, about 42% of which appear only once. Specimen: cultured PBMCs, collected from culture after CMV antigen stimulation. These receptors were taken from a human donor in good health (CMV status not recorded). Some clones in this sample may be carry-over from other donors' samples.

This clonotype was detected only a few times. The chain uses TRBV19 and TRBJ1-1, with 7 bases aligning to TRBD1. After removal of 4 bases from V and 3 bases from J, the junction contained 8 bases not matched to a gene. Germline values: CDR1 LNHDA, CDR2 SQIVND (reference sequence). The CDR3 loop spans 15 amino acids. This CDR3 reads CASSTRTGGDTEAFF. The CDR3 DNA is TGTGCCAGTAGTACACGGACAGGAGGGGACACTGAAGCTTTCTTT.

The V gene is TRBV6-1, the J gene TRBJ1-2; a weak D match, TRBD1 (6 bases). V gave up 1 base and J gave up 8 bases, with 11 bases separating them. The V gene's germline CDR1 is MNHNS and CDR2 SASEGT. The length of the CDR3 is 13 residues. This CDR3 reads CASSEEGGWGYTF. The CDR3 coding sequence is TGTGCCAGCAGTGAAGAGGGGGGCTGGGGCTACACCTTC.

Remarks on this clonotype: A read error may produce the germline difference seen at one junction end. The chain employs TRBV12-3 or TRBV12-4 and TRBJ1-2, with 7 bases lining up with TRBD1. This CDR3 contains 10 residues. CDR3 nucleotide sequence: TGTGCCAGCAGTCCGGGACAGTTGTCCTTC. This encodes CASSPGQLSF.

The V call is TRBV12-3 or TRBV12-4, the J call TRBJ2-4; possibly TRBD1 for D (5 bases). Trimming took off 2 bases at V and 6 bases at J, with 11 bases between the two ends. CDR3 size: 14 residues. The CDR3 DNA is TGTGCCAGCAGTTTAAGAGTCCAGGGAAACATTCAGTACTTC. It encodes CASSLRVQGNIQYF.

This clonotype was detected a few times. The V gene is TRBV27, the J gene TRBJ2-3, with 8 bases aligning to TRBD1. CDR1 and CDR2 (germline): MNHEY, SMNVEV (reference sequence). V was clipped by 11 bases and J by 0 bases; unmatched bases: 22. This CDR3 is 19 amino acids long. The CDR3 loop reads CASQTAAPTGGDSTDTQYF. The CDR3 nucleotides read TGTGCCTCCCAGACCGCTGCACCTACAGGGGGTGACAGCACAGATACGCAGTATTTT.

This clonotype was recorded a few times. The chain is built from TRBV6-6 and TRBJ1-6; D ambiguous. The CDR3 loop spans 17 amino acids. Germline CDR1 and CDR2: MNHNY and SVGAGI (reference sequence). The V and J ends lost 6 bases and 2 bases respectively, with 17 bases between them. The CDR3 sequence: CASSLGLLRPYNSPLHF. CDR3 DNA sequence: TGTGCCAGCAGCCTCGGACTCTTGAGGCCCTATAATTCACCCCTCCACTTT.

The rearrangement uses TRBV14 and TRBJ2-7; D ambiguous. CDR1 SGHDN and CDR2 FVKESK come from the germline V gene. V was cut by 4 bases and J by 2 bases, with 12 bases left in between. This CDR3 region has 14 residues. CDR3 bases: TGTGCCAGCAGCCCTCAGAATCTCGCCTACGAGCAGTACTTC. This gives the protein CASSPQNLAYEQYF. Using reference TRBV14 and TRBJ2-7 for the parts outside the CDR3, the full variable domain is EAGVTQFPSHSVIEKGQTVTLRCDPISGHDNLYWYRRVMGKEIKFLLHFVKESKQDESGMPNNRFLAERTGGTYSTLKVQPAELEDSGVYFCASSPQNLAYEQYFGPGTRLTVT.

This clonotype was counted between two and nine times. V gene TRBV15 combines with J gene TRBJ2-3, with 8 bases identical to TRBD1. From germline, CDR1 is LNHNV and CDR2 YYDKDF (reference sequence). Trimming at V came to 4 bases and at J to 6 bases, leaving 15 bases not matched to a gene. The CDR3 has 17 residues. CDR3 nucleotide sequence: TGTGCCACCAGCAAGGGGGTTGGCAGGGGGCGGACGGATACGCAGTATTTT. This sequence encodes CATSKGVGRGRTDTQYF.

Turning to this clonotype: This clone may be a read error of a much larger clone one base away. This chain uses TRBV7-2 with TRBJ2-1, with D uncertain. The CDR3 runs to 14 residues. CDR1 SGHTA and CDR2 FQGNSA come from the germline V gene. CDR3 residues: CASSLLASYKEQFF. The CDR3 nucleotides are TGTGCCAGCAGCTTACTCGCCTCCTACAAGGAGCAGTTCTTC.

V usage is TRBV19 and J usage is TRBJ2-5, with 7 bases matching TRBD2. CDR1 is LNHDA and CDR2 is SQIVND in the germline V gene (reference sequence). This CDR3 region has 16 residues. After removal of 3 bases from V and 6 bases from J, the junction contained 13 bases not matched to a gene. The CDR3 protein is CASSISGLGVEKTQYF. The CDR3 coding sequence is TGTGCCAGTAGTATTTCCGGACTAGGGGTCGAGAAGACCCAGTACTTC.

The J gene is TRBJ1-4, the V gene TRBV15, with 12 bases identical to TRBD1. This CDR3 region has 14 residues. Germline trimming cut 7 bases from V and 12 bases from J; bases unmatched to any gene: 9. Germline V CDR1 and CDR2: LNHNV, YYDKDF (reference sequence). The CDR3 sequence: CATTRDRGRGELFF. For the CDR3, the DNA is TGTGCCACCACCCGGGACAGGGGGCGCGGGGAACTGTTTTTT.

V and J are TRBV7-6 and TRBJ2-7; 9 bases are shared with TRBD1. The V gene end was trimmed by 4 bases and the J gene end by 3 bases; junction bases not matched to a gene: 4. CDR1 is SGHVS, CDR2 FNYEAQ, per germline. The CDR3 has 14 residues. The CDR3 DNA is TGTGCCAGCAGCTCGACAGGGGGGGACTACGAGCAGTACTTC. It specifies CASSSTGGDYEQYF.

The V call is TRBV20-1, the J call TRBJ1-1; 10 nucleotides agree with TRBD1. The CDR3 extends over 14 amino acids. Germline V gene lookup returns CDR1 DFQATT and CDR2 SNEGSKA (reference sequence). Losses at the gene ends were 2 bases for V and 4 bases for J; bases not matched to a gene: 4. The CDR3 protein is CSARIRTGGTEAFF. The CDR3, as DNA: TGCAGTGCTAGAATAAGGACAGGGGGCACTGAAGCTTTCTTT.

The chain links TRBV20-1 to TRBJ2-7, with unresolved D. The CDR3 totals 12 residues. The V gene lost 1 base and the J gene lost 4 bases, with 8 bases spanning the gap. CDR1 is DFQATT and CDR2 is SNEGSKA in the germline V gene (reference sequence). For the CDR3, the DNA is TGCAGTGCTAGAGGCCAAGAGTACGAGCAGTACTTC. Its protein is CSARGQEYEQYF.

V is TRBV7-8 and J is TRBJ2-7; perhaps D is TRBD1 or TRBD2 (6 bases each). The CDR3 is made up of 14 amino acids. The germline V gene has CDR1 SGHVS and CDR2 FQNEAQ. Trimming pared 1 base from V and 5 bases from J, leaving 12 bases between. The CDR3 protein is CASSLGRRGHEQYF. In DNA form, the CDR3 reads TGTGCCAGCAGCTTAGGGCGTCGGGGGCACGAGCAGTACTTC.

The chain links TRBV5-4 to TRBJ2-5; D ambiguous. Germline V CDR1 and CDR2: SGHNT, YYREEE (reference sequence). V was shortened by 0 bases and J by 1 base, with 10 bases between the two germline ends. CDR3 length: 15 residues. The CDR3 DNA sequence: TGTGCCAGCAGCTTGGCGGGCAGTACCCAAGAGACCCAGTACTTC. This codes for CASSLAGSTQETQYF.

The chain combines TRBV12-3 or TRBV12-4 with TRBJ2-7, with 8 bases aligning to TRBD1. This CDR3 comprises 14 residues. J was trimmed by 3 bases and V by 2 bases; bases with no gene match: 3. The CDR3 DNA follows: TGTGCCAGCAGTTTACAGGGGGCGGACTACGAGCAGTACTTC. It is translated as CASSLQGADYEQYF.

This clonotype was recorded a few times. Here the CDR3 reads CASSSDRVGTEAFF. As DNA, the CDR3 is TGTGCCAGCAGTTCCGACAGGGTGGGCACTGAAGCTTTCTTT. J is TRBJ1-1 and V is TRBV6-1; 7 bases line up with TRBD1. CDR1 is MNHNS, CDR2 SASEGT, per germline. CDR3 length: 14 amino acids. V shed 5 bases, J shed 4 bases, and the junction held 7 bases outside the gene matches.

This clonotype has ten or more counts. The CDR3 reads CASSPRIAEGGDTQYF. CDR3 DNA sequence: TGTGCCAGCAGCCCAAGGATAGCGGAGGGGGGGGATACGCAGTATTTT. The genes are TRBV7-2 and TRBJ2-3, with D perhaps TRBD2 (7 bases). Germline V gene data show CDR1 as SGHTA and CDR2 as FQGNSA. This CDR3 region has 16 residues. V was cut by 5 bases and J by 6 bases, with 21 bases left in between.

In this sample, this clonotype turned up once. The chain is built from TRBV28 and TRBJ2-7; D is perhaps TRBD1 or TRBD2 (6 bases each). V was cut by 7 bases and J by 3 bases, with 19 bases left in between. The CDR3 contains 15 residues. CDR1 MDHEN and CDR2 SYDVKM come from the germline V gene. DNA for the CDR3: TGTGCCAGCACACGCCGGGGGCGCTTTGACTACGAGCAGTACTTC. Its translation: CASTRRGRFDYEQYF.

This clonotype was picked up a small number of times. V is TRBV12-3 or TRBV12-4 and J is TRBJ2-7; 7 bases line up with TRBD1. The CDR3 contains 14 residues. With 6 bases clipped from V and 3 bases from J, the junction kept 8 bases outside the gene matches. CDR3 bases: TGTGCCAGCAGCCACACAGGGGAGTTCTACGAGCAGTACTTC. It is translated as CASSHTGEFYEQYF.

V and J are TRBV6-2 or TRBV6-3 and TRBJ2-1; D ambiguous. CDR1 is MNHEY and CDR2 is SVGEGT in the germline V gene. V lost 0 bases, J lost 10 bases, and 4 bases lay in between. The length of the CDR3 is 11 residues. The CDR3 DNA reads TGTGCCAGCAGTTACTCCTGGGAGCAGTTCTTC. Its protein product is CASSYSWEQFF.

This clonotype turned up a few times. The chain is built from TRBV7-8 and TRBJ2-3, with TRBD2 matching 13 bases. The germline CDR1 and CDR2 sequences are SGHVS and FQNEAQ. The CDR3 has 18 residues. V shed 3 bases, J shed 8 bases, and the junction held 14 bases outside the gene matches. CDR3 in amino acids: CASSFALGTSGVLATQYF. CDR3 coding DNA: TGTGCCAGCAGCTTCGCCCTGGGGACTAGCGGGGTTTTAGCTACGCAGTATTTT.